Listed here are 15 T cell receptor beta chains from one sample, sequenced in a study of cytomegalovirus exposure and HLA in healthy donors. Using immunoSEQ multiplex PCR, the repertoire was profiled, and TCRdb retains in-frame clones only, with some absent. This sample carries approximately 230,000 clones, approximately 84% of them seen once, and the ten largest clones take 9.5% to 15%. The material sequenced was PBMCs. The receptors come from a man aged 18 to 29 in good health and CMV-seropositive.

The chain uses TRBV5-1 and TRBJ2-7; tentative D call: TRBD1 (6 bases). CDR1 and CDR2 (germline): SGHRS, YFSETQ. This CDR3 spans 14 amino acids. V was shortened by 2 bases and J by 6 bases, with 15 bases between the two germline ends. The CDR3 DNA is TGCGCCAGCAGCTTCACAGGGCCCCAGAGCGAGCAGTACTTC. It codes for CASSFTGPQSEQYF.

The V gene is TRBV7-9, the J gene TRBJ2-5; D ambiguous. The CDR3 totals 15 residues. Trimming cost V 4 bases and J 5 bases, with 17 bases left between them. Looked up from germline, CDR1 is SEHNR and CDR2 is FQNEAQ (reference sequence). CDR3 region: CASSSPTRRLETQYF. The CDR3 DNA sequence: TGTGCCAGCAGCTCCCCGACCCGGAGATTGGAGACCCAGTACTTC.

The chain carries TRBV6-1 and TRBJ2-7; the match to TRBD2 covers 10 bases. Trimming took 0 bases from V and 3 from J; bases not matched to a gene: 2. This CDR3 is 15 amino acids long. Germline V gives CDR1 MNHNS, CDR2 SASEGT. The CDR3, as DNA: TGTGCCAGCAGTGAAGCGATAGCGGGGGGCTACGAGCAGTACTTC. It yields the protein CASSEAIAGGYEQYF.

J is TRBJ2-1 and V is TRBV6-4, with 8 nucleotides matching TRBD2. The CDR3 is made up of 14 amino acids. J gave up 6 bases and V 5 bases, and 6 bases lay outside the gene matches. Looked up from germline, CDR1 is MRHNA and CDR2 is SNTAGT. CDR3 protein: CASSRAGDSNEQFF. The CDR3 nucleotides read TGTGCCAGCAGTCGAGCGGGAGACAGCAATGAGCAGTTCTTC.

The DNA for the CDR3 is TGCAGCGTTCAGCGGGGCTCCTACGAGCAGTACTTC. Its translation is CSVQRGSYEQYF. J is TRBJ2-7 and V is TRBV29-1; 7 nucleotides align to TRBD2. In germline, CDR1 is SQVTM, CDR2 ANQGSEA. Unmatched junction bases numbered 1, after V lost 5 bases and J lost 0 bases. This CDR3 spans 12 amino acids.

J is TRBJ2-1 and V is TRBV5-1; unclear D gene. V was shortened by 0 bases and J by 6 bases, with 7 bases between the two germline ends. This CDR3 contains 13 residues. The germline V gene encodes CDR1 SGHRS and CDR2 YFSETQ. For the CDR3, the DNA is TGCGCCAGCAGCTTGGGATTAGTCAATGAGCAGTTCTTC. It is translated as CASSLGLVNEQFF.

The chain employs TRBV15 and TRBJ1-2; D uncertain. From germline, CDR1 is LNHNV and CDR2 YYDKDF (reference sequence). The V gene lost 0 bases and the J gene lost 4 bases, with 6 bases spanning the gap. This CDR3 is built from 13 residues. The CDR3 DNA reads TGTGCCACCAGCAGAGACCGTGCCTATGGCTACACCTTC. It yields the protein CATSRDRAYGYTF.

V is TRBV27 and J is TRBJ1-2; a possible D gene is TRBD1 (5 bases). The V end lost 5 bases, the J end lost 7 bases, and 14 bases lay between the germline ends. The CDR3 has 13 amino acids. Germline V lookup: CDR1 MNHEY, CDR2 SMNVEV (reference sequence). The CDR3, as DNA: TGTGCCAGCAGTATGCAGTCGAGGGGTGGCTACACCTTC. Protein: CASSMQSRGGYTF.

This chain connects TRBV9 to TRBJ1-1; D might be TRBD1 (6 bases). Trimming pared 3 bases from V and 6 bases from J, leaving 12 bases between. The CDR3 totals 13 residues. Germline CDR1 and CDR2: SGDLS and YYNGEE. CDR3 sequence (DNA): TGTGCCAGCAGCGCCGGGACATCCCCTGAAGCTTTCTTT. Translation: CASSAGTSPEAFF.

The chain joins TRBV30 to TRBJ2-3; D not certain. Trimming took 0 bases from V and 0 from J, leaving 13 bases between them. Germline-derived CDR1 and CDR2 are GTSNPN and SVGIG (reference sequence). The CDR3 totals 16 residues. CDR3: CAWSVGQAHSTDTQYF. CDR3 DNA sequence: TGTGCCTGGAGTGTGGGTCAGGCCCATAGCACAGATACGCAGTATTTT.

This clone was found a few times. The chain combines TRBV5-1 with TRBJ1-1; D uncertain. Germline-derived CDR1 and CDR2 are SGHRS and YFSETQ. This CDR3 is 12 amino acids long. V was trimmed by 0 bases and J by 4 bases, leaving 4 bases between them. In nucleotides, the CDR3 is TGCGCCAGCAGCTTGGATGCCACTGAAGCTTTCTTT. Amino acids: CASSLDATEAFF.

V gene TRBV5-1 combines with J gene TRBJ2-7; a weak D match, TRBD2 (6 bases). The CDR3 is made up of 15 amino acids. CDR1 is SGHRS, CDR2 YFSETQ, per germline. V lost 0 bases, J lost 2 bases, and 12 bases lay in between. The CDR3 here is CASSLGPSATYEQYF. The CDR3 DNA sequence: TGCGCCAGCAGCTTGGGCCCTAGCGCAACCTACGAGCAGTACTTC.

This chain links TRBV4-1 with TRBJ2-1; 10 nucleotides agree with TRBD2. The CDR3 is 15 amino acids. Germline CDR1 is MGHRA and CDR2 is YSYEKL. V lost 2 bases, J lost 9 bases, and 7 bases stayed unmatched. CDR3 sequence: CASSQSSGSLGEQFF. Written as DNA, the CDR3 is TGCGCCAGCAGCCAATCTAGCGGGAGTCTTGGTGAGCAGTTCTTC.

The chain combines TRBV13 with TRBJ2-1; 10 bases align to TRBD1. V shed 4 bases, J shed 3 bases, and the junction held 3 bases outside the gene matches. From germline, CDR1 is PRHDT and CDR2 FYEKMQ (reference sequence). CDR3 length: 15 amino acids. This CDR3 reads CASSYRDRGYNEQFF. CDR3 DNA: TGTGCCAGCAGCTACCGGGACAGGGGCTACAATGAGCAGTTCTTC.

The chain carries TRBV6-5 and TRBJ1-2; TRBD1 aligns across 8 bases. CDR1 is MNHEY and CDR2 is SVGAGI in the germline V gene. With V trimmed by 0 bases and J by 4 bases, 1 base remained unmatched. This CDR3 has 14 residues. CDR3 nucleotides: TGTGCCAGCAGTTACTCCGACAGGGGCTATGGCTACACCTTC. Amino acids: CASSYSDRGYGYTF.